This T cell receptor beta chain was obtained from a study of radiotherapy plus CTLA-4 blockade in lung cancer. Overall study findings and caveats: Response was reportedly best predicted by early blood T cell clone dynamics, with interferon-beta. Some TCR clones had been derived from tumors. These clones expanded in peripheral blood after radiotherapy plus ipilimumab.

From germline, CDR1 is KGHSH and CDR2 LQKENI. The CDR3 has 12 amino acids. V gave up 2 bases and J gave up 9 bases, with 8 bases separating them. Chemo-refractory metastatic non-small-cell lung cancer patients were treated with focal radiation plus CTLA-4 blockade with ipilimumab. The table came from immunoSEQ multiplex PCR; TCRdb's copy has only in-frame clones and leaves some out. The sample yields 80,000 to 95,000 clones, roughly 80% seen once. In the case of this clone: Antigen unknown.

The source of this sequence is a human donor with non-small cell lung cancer that progressed on radiotherapy plus ipilimumab. Sequenced here: peripheral blood, sampled from a patient treated with radiotherapy plus ipilimumab. The genes are TRBV18 and TRBJ2-1, with D possibly TRBD1 on 5 matching bases. Here the CDR3 DNA reads TGTGCCAGCTCACCAGTAGGGGCTGAGCAGTTCTTC. It translates to CASSPVGAEQFF.